Each of the 27 T cell receptor beta chains below was sequenced from the same sample in a study of Tregs in tolerant kidney transplant recipients. Sequencing used immunoSEQ multiplex PCR; TCRdb keeps in-frame clones, though not all of them. Among about 240,000 clones listed, roughly 84% were seen once. The sample comprised CD4+ T cells from blood. These receptor sequences come from a human donor in good health.

The CDR3 bases are TGTGCCTGGAGTAATAACAGGGGTGCTAAAGCTTTCTTT. This translates into CAWSNNRGAKAFF. V and J are TRBV30 and TRBJ1-1; 7 nucleotides match TRBD1. The CDR3 length is 13 residues. V lost 2 bases to trimming and J lost 9 bases; unmatched junction nucleotides: 9. Germline CDR1 and CDR2: GTSNPN and SVGIG (reference sequence).

The CDR3 DNA sequence: TGTGCCACCAGCAGATTGGGGACTAGCGGCCTGAGCGAGACCCAGTACTTC. Residues: CATSRLGTSGLSETQYF. The rearrangement joins TRBV15 to TRBJ2-5; 11 bases align to TRBD2. This CDR3 spans 17 amino acids. CDR1 and CDR2 from the germline V gene are LNHNV and YYDKDF (reference sequence). Trimming removed 2 bases from V and 5 bases from J; junction bases left unmatched: 10.

CDR3 nucleotide sequence: TGTGCCATCAGTGAGGATAGGGGGACCCTAGGGAATCAGCCCCAGCATTTT. Its translation is CAISEDRGTLGNQPQHF. The J gene is TRBJ1-5, the V gene TRBV10-3; D possibly corresponds to TRBD1 (6 bases). CDR1 ENHRY and CDR2 SYGVKD come from the germline V gene. The CDR3 loop spans 17 amino acids. The V and J ends lost 2 bases and 4 bases respectively, with 18 bases between them.

This rearrangement joins TRBV2 to TRBJ2-7, with TRBD2 matching over 11 bases. Germline V CDR1 and CDR2: SNHLY, FYNNEI. Trimming took 9 bases from V and 2 from J; bases not matched to a gene: 3. This CDR3 has 13 residues. The CDR3, as DNA: TGTGCCAGTAATAGCGGGGGGGCCTACGAGCAGTACTTC. Residues: CASNSGGAYEQYF.

The chain joins TRBV13 to TRBJ2-2; D gene ambiguous. Germline CDR1 reads PRHDT; CDR2 reads FYEKMQ (reference sequence). Trimming shortened V by 2 bases and J by 1 base, and 11 bases separated the two germline ends. The CDR3 has 16 residues. The CDR3 here is CASSLFSRQNTGELFF. DNA of the CDR3: TGTGCCAGCAGCTTATTTTCCCGGCAGAACACCGGGGAGCTGTTTTTT.

This clone was seen more than once but under ten times. The chain employs TRBV18 and TRBJ2-1, with 16 bases identical to TRBD2. Germline values: CDR1 KGHSH, CDR2 LQKENI. Trimming took 0 bases from V and 8 from J; bases not matched to a gene: 4. The length of the CDR3 is 17 residues. CDR3: CASSPPGLAGGPDEQFF. Written as DNA, the CDR3 is TGTGCCAGCTCACCACCGGGACTAGCGGGGGGGCCGGATGAGCAGTTCTTC. Full variable domain (missing parts from reference TRBV18 and TRBJ2-1): NAGVMQNPRHLVRRRGQEARLRCSPMKGHSHVYWYRQLPEEGLKFMVYLQKENIIDESGMPKERFSAEFPKEGPSILRIQQVVRGDSAAYFCASSPPGLAGGPDEQFFGPGTRLTVL.

This chain uses TRBV10-3 with TRBJ2-2; the match to TRBD2 covers 11 bases. Germline CDR1 ENHRY, CDR2 SYGVKD. V was pared by 7 bases and J by 1 base, with 5 bases of the junction left unmatched. There are 16 residues in the CDR3. Written as DNA, the CDR3 is TGTGCCATCAACTCCGGGACTAGCGGGAACACCGGGGAGCTGTTTTTT. This encodes CAINSGTSGNTGELFF.

This rearrangement joins TRBV5-1 to TRBJ2-3, with 8 bases lining up with TRBD2. Trimming removed 7 bases from V and 0 bases from J; junction bases left unmatched: 1. CDR1 is SGHRS, CDR2 YFSETQ, per germline. This CDR3 spans 13 amino acids. CDR3 residues: CASASGSTDTQYF. The CDR3, as DNA: TGCGCCAGCGCTAGCGGGAGCACAGATACGCAGTATTTT.

This clone was seen more than once but under ten times. The rearrangement links TRBV4-2 to TRBJ2-7; D perhaps matches TRBD2 (6 bases). V gave up 0 bases and J gave up 1 base, with 16 bases separating them. The germline V gene encodes CDR1 LGHNA and CDR2 YNFKEQ. CDR3 length equals 17 residues. The CDR3 DNA sequence: TGTGCCAGCAGCCAAGATAGGGGACTCCCGGGATCCTACGAGCAGTACTTC. Protein sequence: CASSQDRGLPGSYEQYF.

The V and J genes are TRBV4-1 and TRBJ1-4; D call uncertain. CDR1 is MGHRA and CDR2 is YSYEKL in the germline V gene. This CDR3 comprises 15 residues. V shed 3 bases and J shed 3 bases, with 11 bases lying between them. CDR3 loop: CASSQMSASNEKLFF. Here the CDR3 DNA reads TGCGCCAGCAGCCAGATGTCAGCTTCTAATGAAAAACTGTTTTTT.

The chain combines TRBV10-2 with TRBJ1-2; a possible D gene is TRBD1 (6 bases). Trimming took off 4 bases at V and 4 bases at J, with 10 bases between the two ends. The CDR3 covers 13 residues. The germline CDR1 and CDR2 sequences are WSHSY and SAAADI. The CDR3 nucleotides are TGCGCCAGCAGTGGGCAGGGGACCTATGGCTACACCTTC. This translates into CASSGQGTYGYTF.

This clone was seen a few times. The J gene is TRBJ1-1, the V gene TRBV6-5; D is ambiguous. V was cut by 0 bases and J by 1 base, with 9 bases left in between. The CDR3 runs 15 residues. The germline V gene encodes CDR1 MNHEY and CDR2 SVGAGI. CDR3 bases: TGTGCCAGCAGTTACTCAGGCACGACGAACACTGAAGCTTTCTTT. Its protein product is CASSYSGTTNTEAFF.

Written as DNA, the CDR3 is TGTGCCAGCAGCAACGGACCCACCGGGGAGCTGTTTTTT. It specifies CASSNGPTGELFF. This chain uses TRBV21-1 with TRBJ2-2. TRBV21-1 is labeled a pseudogene. The CDR3 runs 13 residues.

The chain is built from TRBV29-1 and TRBJ1-2, with 7 bases lining up with TRBD1. V lost 1 base to trimming and J lost 8 bases; unmatched junction nucleotides: 16. The CDR3 is 16 amino acids. Germline CDR1 SQVTM, CDR2 ANQGSEA. The DNA of the CDR3 is TGCAGCGTTGAAGGGGGGGGAGGGGGCGCCCGATGGGGCTACACCTTC. This encodes CSVEGGGGGARWGYTF.

This rearrangement joins TRBV19 to TRBJ1-5; tentative D call: TRBD1 (5 bases). This CDR3 comprises 17 residues. Germline loops: CDR1 LNHDA, CDR2 SQIVND (reference sequence). The V end lost 3 bases, the J end lost 5 bases, and 20 bases lay between the germline ends. The CDR3: CASSIIPTAYHHQPQHF. Written as DNA, the CDR3 is TGTGCCAGTAGTATCATTCCGACAGCCTACCATCATCAGCCCCAGCATTTT.

V and J are TRBV6-5 and TRBJ1-2; D unclear. The length of the CDR3 is 13 residues. Between the trimmed V and J ends, which lost 6 bases and 0 bases, there was a span of 8 bases. The germline V gene encodes CDR1 MNHEY and CDR2 SVGAGI. DNA for the CDR3: TGTGCCAGCAGCTGGGCTCCTAACTATGGCTACACCTTC. This translates into CASSWAPNYGYTF.

J is TRBJ2-1 and V is TRBV5-1; tentatively, D is TRBD1 (6 bases). This CDR3 contains 14 residues. Deletions cut 5 bases from V and 2 bases from J, with 11 bases between. Germline CDR1 and CDR2: SGHRS and YFSETQ. CDR3 coding DNA: TGCGCCAGCAGTCTGGGGGCCGCCTACAATGAGCAGTTCTTC. It codes for CASSLGAAYNEQFF.

The chain is built from TRBV18 and TRBJ2-1; TRBD2 aligns across 10 bases. With 1 base clipped from V and 6 bases from J, the junction kept 9 bases outside the gene matches. The CDR3 has 17 residues. Germline lookup yields CDR1 KGHSH and CDR2 LQKENI. DNA for the CDR3: TGTGCCAGCTCACCACAAGCGGGGGGGAGGACGACCAATGAGCAGTTCTTC. This sequence encodes CASSPQAGGRTTNEQFF.

The chain recombines TRBV11-2 with TRBJ2-1, with a weak D call TRBD2 (5 bases). Germline V gene lookup returns CDR1 SGHAT and CDR2 FQNNGV. This CDR3 contains 15 residues. The V gene lost 5 bases and the J gene lost 0 bases, with 11 bases spanning the gap. The CDR3 nucleotides are TGTGCCAGCAGCCTCGGGGTGGGCTCCTACAATGAGCAGTTCTTC. Translating gives CASSLGVGSYNEQFF.

The J gene is TRBJ2-5, the V gene TRBV6-6; TRBD2 might be the D (6 bases). In germline, CDR1 is MNHNY, CDR2 SVGAGI (reference sequence). The CDR3 spans 13 residues. V was clipped by 4 bases and J by 4 bases, with 10 bases between them. CDR3 protein: CASSSGEPETQYF. CDR3 coding DNA: TGTGCCAGCAGTTCGGGAGAGCCAGAGACCCAGTACTTC.

The chain combines TRBV5-1 with TRBJ2-1; tentatively, D is TRBD2 (7 bases). This CDR3 is built from 16 residues. V was shortened by 0 bases and J by 7 bases, with 17 bases between the two germline ends. CDR1 and CDR2 (germline): SGHRS, YFSETQ. CDR3 residues: CASSLAGGFRLNEQFF. The CDR3 region has the DNA TGCGCCAGCAGCTTGGCGGGGGGCTTTAGGTTGAATGAGCAGTTCTTC.

V usage is TRBV5-1 and J usage is TRBJ2-7; TRBD2 matches 10 bases. The CDR3 length is 15 residues. Germline values: CDR1 SGHRS, CDR2 YFSETQ. J lost 4 bases, V lost 4 bases, and 8 bases had no gene match. CDR3 in amino acids: CASSLLAGANYEQYF. In nucleotides, the CDR3 is TGCGCCAGCAGCCTCCTAGCGGGAGCCAATTACGAGCAGTACTTC.

V and J are TRBV19 and TRBJ1-2, with D perhaps matching TRBD1 (6 bases). This CDR3 has 16 amino acids. V was trimmed by 4 bases and J by 3 bases, leaving 18 bases between them. CDR1 and CDR2 from the germline V gene are LNHDA and SQIVND (reference sequence). In DNA form, the CDR3 reads TGTGCCAGTAGTACCCCGCAACAGGGTCGGGACTATGGCTACACCTTC. The encoded protein is CASSTPQQGRDYGYTF. The full variable domain, completed using reference TRBV19 and TRBJ1-2, is DGGITQSPKYLFRKEGQNVTLSCEQNLNHDAMYWYRQDPGQGLRLIYYSQIVNDFQKGDIAEGYSVSREKKESFPLTVTSAQKNPTAFYLCASSTPQQGRDYGYTFGSGTRLTVV.

This chain connects TRBV7-6 to TRBJ1-5; 10 bases are shared with TRBD1. The CDR3 loop spans 15 amino acids. The germline V gene has CDR1 SGHVS and CDR2 FNYEAQ. J was trimmed by 6 bases and V by 1 base; bases with no gene match: 3. The CDR3, as DNA: TGTGCCAGCAGCTTAGGACAGGGGGCTGGTCAGCCCCAGCATTTT. This sequence encodes CASSLGQGAGQPQHF. Variable domain in full (rest from reference TRBV7-6 and TRBJ1-5): GAGVSQSPRYKVTKRGQDVALRCDPISGHVSLYWYRQALGQGPEFLTYFNYEAQQDKSGLPNDRFSAERPEGSISTLTIQRTEQRDSAMYRCASSLGQGAGQPQHFGDGTRLSIL.

The chain links TRBV5-1 to TRBJ2-1; 9 positions agree with TRBD2. Germline CDR1 is SGHRS and CDR2 is YFSETQ. V gave up 4 bases and J gave up 7 bases; unmatched junction bases: 9. The CDR3 has 15 residues. In DNA form, the CDR3 reads TGCGCCAGCAGCCCAGGGGTAGCGGGAGTAAATGAGCAGTTCTTC. Translated: CASSPGVAGVNEQFF.

V gene TRBV5-1 combines with J gene TRBJ1-2; D call uncertain. V lost 0 bases and J lost 3, with 9 bases in between. CDR1 and CDR2 (germline): SGHRS, YFSETQ. The CDR3 covers 14 residues. The CDR3 loop is CASSLVLDDYGYTF. The CDR3, as DNA: TGCGCCAGCAGCTTGGTCCTCGACGACTATGGCTACACCTTC.

The V call is TRBV5-6, the J call TRBJ1-1, with no clear D. Germline assignment: CDR1 SGHDT and CDR2 YYEEEE. V was pared by 0 bases and J by 5 bases, with 11 bases between. The CDR3 length is 14 residues. In DNA, the CDR3 is TGTGCCAGCAGCTTGGATGATCGGGATACTGAAGCTTTCTTT. This codes for CASSLDDRDTEAFF.